The T cell receptor (beta chain) described here comes from a study of beta chain features in type 1 diabetes (dated by TCRdb to the late 2010s). In terms of the full investigation: Patients and healthy donors did not differ in mean age, gender distribution, total cell number or subset yield. Regulatory and stem cell-like memory subsets were obtained from only 8 patients and about eight healthy donors, while naive and central memory subsets were obtained from all 30 or so donors. In the study, TCRB repertoires of sorted circulating CD4+ T cell subsets from recently diagnosed type 1 diabetes patients were compared with those of matched healthy donors. A total of 85 million to 110 million sorted cells were examined across all samples, and RNA yield correlated strongly with the number of cells per subset. Broader findings and caveats from the paper: In all four CD4+ subsets, TCRB CDR3 length was moderately but significantly shorter in type 1 diabetes patients. PCR may preferentially amplify shorter templates, but because patient and control samples were amplified and corrected together, any resulting skew would affect both groups equally. Because the HLA sub-analyses included only small numbers of individuals, any influence of HLA type on TCRB rearrangement was left unresolved. Because cDNA rather than genomic DNA was sequenced, highly expressing activated cells could have been over-represented, although no difference in activation and CD3 levels was found between groups. Naive, central memory and regulatory TCRB repertoires appeared more similar among patients than among healthy donors. At VDJ recombination sites, patients with type 1 diabetes made fewer insertions and deleted more nucleotides, a pattern implying thymic rearrangement abnormalities.

CDR1 SGHRS and CDR2 YFSETQ were looked up in the germline V gene. The CDR3 spans 13 residues, from the cysteine through the phenylalanine. CDR3 DNA is the only sequence kept; it has 39 bases, read in frame from the first base. A distance of 12 bases separates the germline ends of V and J, which lose 0 bases and 9 bases respectively. Details on this clone: What this receptor recognizes is not known. Qualities for individual bases were not recorded, and no much larger clone is one base off.

The entire amount of isolated RNA was reverse transcribed using the High Capacity cDNA Reverse Transcription Kit, so the sequenced TCRB transcripts were expressed ones. Naive, central memory and regulatory T cell samples underwent deep immunoSEQ sequencing, averaging about 3.57 million total reads per sample. Sorted cells were lysed in RLT buffer and RNA was extracted with DNase-treated RNeasy Micro or Mini kits, depending on cell number. To prevent cross-contamination, each cell subset was processed individually, whereas patient and healthy donor samples were processed jointly. TCRB sequences were amplified from cDNA with the immunoSEQ multiplex PCR, producing 87-bp fragments spanning the CDR3 region. Amplicons were sequenced on the Illumina HiSeq platform. The paper's processing steps were these. Synthetic template baselines were used to correct PCR bias computationally, reads within Hamming distance 2 were collapsed, and singletons that could not be merged were discarded. Reads were aligned to IMGT to assign V, D and J genes, CDR3 length, and insertions or deletions at six rearrangement sites. Clonotype counts were normalized to sorted cell number within each subset before computing true diversity and Gini coefficients with the tcR R package. The overlap coefficient, calculated on TCRB nucleotide sequences, was used to measure repertoire sharing. The table comes from immuneACCESS by way of TCRdb, which keeps in-frame sequences with V and J called. Part of the clones is missing from these tables; in studies checked, under half for an unresolved V gene and the rest for unknown reasons. That table gives V, J and clone size, and the DNA gave D and trimming. This sample comprises tens of thousands of clones, 51% of them detected only once. Less than 2.5% of the sample lies in the top ten.

Each donor gave one peripheral blood draw, roughly 0.11 L on average, collected into heparinised tubes. A BD FACSAria II was used to sort naive, central memory, regulatory and stem cell-like memory CD4+ T cells with a panel that included CD45RO, CCR7, CD25, CD127, CD95 and CD27. A purity above 95% was achieved for all sorted populations. PBMCs were isolated right away by Lymphoprep density gradient centrifugation and were stained directly, without culture. So that batch effects would be minimized, each experiment stained and sorted samples in pairs, pairing one healthy donor with one patient. Rearrangement joined TRBV5-1 to TRBJ1-1, with the D gene not clear enough to name. The origin of this receptor is a woman under 30 in good health. Sequenced material: Tregs from blood. What the cell subset or site label conveys for this sample: regulatory CD4+ T cells. The CDR3 in this case is CASSLGGAEKAFF. The DNA sequence is as follows: TGCGCCAGCAGCTTGGGGGGAGCCGAGAAAGCTTTCTTT.